The 5 T cell receptor beta chains below all came from one sample that was sequenced in a study of tissue T cells after allogeneic stem cell transplantation. The assay was immunoSEQ multiplex PCR, and TCRdb's table has in-frame clones only and misses some. The sample shows around 28,000 clones, 85% to 90% of them seen only once. The starting material was blood, obtained before transplantation. These receptors all stem from a woman aged 18-49 years who later had graft-versus-host disease after an allogeneic stem cell transplant.

This rearrangement joins TRBV7-2 to TRBJ2-5; no clear D. With 3 bases removed from V and 5 bases from J, the gap between germline ends came to 7 bases. This CDR3 contains 12 residues. Germline V CDR1 and CDR2: SGHTA, FQGNSA. Here the CDR3 DNA reads TGTGCCAGCAGCTTCGGGCGGGAGACCCAGTACTTC. It codes for CASSFGRETQYF.

The chain is built from TRBV7-2 and TRBJ2-1; the D gene is possibly TRBD2 (6 bases). The V gene's germline CDR1 is SGHTA and CDR2 FQGNSA. V was trimmed by 0 bases and J by 0 bases, leaving 27 bases between them. This CDR3 comprises 22 residues. In DNA, the CDR3 is TGTGCCAGCAGCTTAGCTGGGGGGAGAGGACTGTCAATCGCGAGCTCCTACAATGAGCAGTTCTTC. Translating gives CASSLAGGRGLSIASSYNEQFF.

The chain employs TRBV7-6 and TRBJ1-1; D is unclear. The CDR3 covers 15 residues. The V end was cut by 5 bases, the J end by 1 base, with 14 bases between. Germline V gene sequence: CDR1 SGHVS, CDR2 FNYEAQ. The CDR3 DNA reads as TGTGCCAGCAGCCTCATTTCCCCAGGGAACACTGAAGCTTTCTTT. Encoded protein: CASSLISPGNTEAFF. Full variable domain (remainder filled in from reference TRBV7-6 and TRBJ1-1): GAGVSQSPRYKVTKRGQDVALRCDPISGHVSLYWYRQALGQGPEFLTYFNYEAQQDKSGLPNDRFSAERPEGSISTLTIQRTEQRDSAMYRCASSLISPGNTEAFFGQGTRLTVV.

CDR3 amino acids: CASSSDRVNTEAFF. The CDR3 nucleotides read TGTGCCAGCAGCTCCGACAGGGTGAACACTGAAGCTTTCTTT. V usage is TRBV7-2 and J usage is TRBJ1-1, with TRBD1 identical over 7 bases. Germline CDR1 is SGHTA and CDR2 is FQGNSA. The CDR3 contains 14 residues. V dropped 4 bases and J dropped 0; count of bases not matched to a gene: 2.

J is TRBJ2-7 and V is TRBV19; 7 nucleotides agree with TRBD1. Germline assignment: CDR1 LNHDA and CDR2 SQIVND (reference sequence). The CDR3 length is 15 residues. V lost 5 bases and J lost 2; bases outside the gene matches: 9. The CDR3 DNA is TGTGCCAGTAGTCCCTATTGGGACAGAGCCTACGAGCAGTACTTC. Amino acid sequence: CASSPYWDRAYEQYF.